These 32 T cell receptor beta chains came from one sample sequenced in a study of blood T cell repertoires in COVID-19 (TCRdb year 2020). The library was built by means of the immunoSEQ multiplex PCR assay. Imported from immuneACCESS, the table was reduced by TCRdb to in-frame sequences with V and J called. These copies leave out some clones; in studies compared against another copy, an unresolved V gene accounts for under half, and the cause of the remainder is not known. The sample contains about 210,000 clones, more than 70% of them found a single time. Around 4.7% of the sample is held by the ten biggest clonotypes. The sample was PBMCs or T cells enriched from blood (not recorded which). These receptors came from a man aged 25-40 years with acute COVID-19.

This clone has a single count. The chain joins TRBV6-1 to TRBJ1-5, with 7 positions matching TRBD1. The germline gives CDR1 MNHNS, CDR2 SASEGT. J was trimmed by 0 bases and V by 4 bases; bases with no gene match: 6. This CDR3 comprises 16 residues. Here the CDR3 reads CASSVKGAGSNQPQHF. The CDR3 DNA reads TGTGCCAGCAGTGTCAAGGGGGCAGGTAGCAATCAGCCCCAGCATTTT.

For this clone: Other DNA sequences in the same sample also yield this CDR3. This chain uses TRBV7-2 with TRBJ1-5; the D gene is possibly TRBD1 (5 bases). There are 14 residues in the CDR3. Trimming cost V 5 bases and J 2 bases, with 10 bases left between them. Germline lookup yields CDR1 SGHTA and CDR2 FQGNSA. CDR3 loop: CASSEAGGNQPQHF. In nucleotides, the CDR3 is TGTGCCAGCAGCGAGGCGGGGGGCAATCAGCCCCAGCATTTT.

This sequence joins TRBV4-1 and TRBJ1-5; TRBD1 matches at 9 bases. The CDR3 sequence is 19 residues long. The V and J ends lost 4 bases and 3 bases, in that order; junction bases with no gene match: 16. CDR1 and CDR2 (germline): MGHRA, YSYEKL. As DNA, the CDR3 is TGCGCCAGCAGCCGGATTGACCTTCCCGGGACAGGGATCAATCAGCCCCAGCATTTT. Its protein is CASSRIDLPGTGINQPQHF.

The rearrangement links TRBV27 to TRBJ2-7; 9 bases align to TRBD1. The length of the CDR3 is 15 residues. Per germline, CDR1 MNHEY and CDR2 SMNVEV (reference sequence). Trimming removed 4 bases from V and 3 bases from J; junction bases left unmatched: 7. The CDR3 loop reads CASSSTGTGIYEQYF. The DNA for the CDR3 is TGTGCCAGCAGTTCGACCGGGACAGGGATCTACGAGCAGTACTTC.

The rearrangement uses TRBV5-1 and TRBJ1-1, with D uncertain. The length of the CDR3 is 13 residues. CDR1 is SGHRS and CDR2 is YFSETQ in the germline V gene. The V gene lost 0 bases and the J gene lost 10 bases, with 13 bases spanning the gap. CDR3 in DNA: TGCGCCAGCAGCTTGGCCGAGGGTAAGGGAGCTTTCTTT. This sequence encodes CASSLAEGKGAFF. Based on the CDR3 plus reference TRBV5-1 and TRBJ1-1, the full variable domain is KAGVTQTPRYLIKTRGQQVTLSCSPISGHRSVSWYQQTPGQGLQFLFEYFSETQRNKGNFPGRFSGRQFSNSRSEMNVSTLELGDSALYLCASSLAEGKGAFFGQGTRLTVV.

The CDR3 DNA reads TGTGCCAGCAGCGCCGGGGGGAACGAGCAGTACTTC. Amino acid sequence: CASSAGGNEQYF. The rearrangement joins TRBV9 to TRBJ2-7; 7 nucleotides line up with TRBD2. Germline CDR1 is SGDLS and CDR2 is YYNGEE. With V trimmed by 3 bases and J by 5 bases, 2 bases remained unmatched. This CDR3 spans 12 amino acids.

The chain is built from TRBV29-1 and TRBJ1-2, with D maybe TRBD1 (6 bases). Germline V gives CDR1 SQVTM, CDR2 ANQGSEA. V lost 7 bases, J lost 8 bases, and 17 bases lay in between. The CDR3 extends over 12 amino acids. The CDR3 region is CSETGAGGGYTF. CDR3 bases: TGCAGCGAGACAGGTGCCGGCGGCGGCTACACCTTC.

The V call is TRBV24-1, the J call TRBJ2-4; 8 bases are a match to TRBD1. V lost 9 bases to trimming and J lost 0 bases; unmatched junction nucleotides: 15. Germline V lookup: CDR1 KGHDR, CDR2 SFDVKD. The CDR3 spans 18 residues. In DNA form, the CDR3 reads TGTGCCACCGTCCGGGACAGGCCATTCCGAGTAGCCAAAAACATTCAGTACTTC. Residues: CATVRDRPFRVAKNIQYF.

This sequence joins TRBV5-1 and TRBJ1-3; the match to TRBD1 covers 9 bases. This CDR3 is 16 amino acids long. Germline trimming cut 2 bases from V and 0 bases from J; bases unmatched to any gene: 3. Germline values: CDR1 SGHRS, CDR2 YFSETQ. CDR3 coding DNA: TGCGCCAGCAGCTTAGACAGGGGGATCTCTGGAAACACCATATATTTT. Translated: CASSLDRGISGNTIYF.

Note on this clone: The junction does not match germline at one end; this may be a read error. This chain uses TRBV6-1 with TRBJ1-2; 9 nucleotides line up with TRBD1. CDR1 is MNHNS and CDR2 is SASEGT in the germline V gene. The CDR3 is made up of 11 amino acids. The CDR3 bases are TGTGCCAGCAGTGAAAAGGGACAGGGACCCTTC. It translates to CASSEKGQGPF.

This clone was recorded only once. This chain joins TRBV28 and TRBJ2-7; maybe TRBD2 (6 bases). The CDR3 spans 14 residues. Trimming cost V 6 bases and J 2 bases, with 14 bases left between them. Germline loops: CDR1 MDHEN, CDR2 SYDVKM. The CDR3 DNA is TGTGCCAGCAGGGTCGGGGGTTCCACCTACGAGCAGTACTTC. Its protein is CASRVGGSTYEQYF.

This chain connects TRBV10-2 to TRBJ2-7, with 11 nucleotides matching TRBD2. The CDR3 runs to 14 residues. Germline values: CDR1 WSHSY, CDR2 SAAADI. Losses at the gene ends were 6 bases for V and 6 bases for J; bases not matched to a gene: 7. CDR3 coding DNA: TGCGCCAGCAGGGGACTAGCGGTGTCCCGCGAGCAGTACTTC. Translated: CASRGLAVSREQYF.

The chain has TRBV9 and TRBJ2-5; 8 bases agree with TRBD2. Per the germline V gene, CDR1 is SGDLS and CDR2 is YYNGEE. The CDR3 extends over 15 amino acids. The trim removed 5 bases at V and 2 bases at J, leaving 8 bases unmatched. The CDR3 region has the DNA TGTGCCAGCAGTCGAAGCGGGGGCAAACAAGAGACCCAGTACTTC. Encoded protein: CASSRSGGKQETQYF. Full variable domain (missing parts from reference TRBV9 and TRBJ2-5): DSGVTQTPKHLITATGQRVTLRCSPRSGDLSVYWYQQSLDQGLQFLIQYYNGEERAKGNILERFSAQQFPDLHSELNLSSLELGDSALYFCASSRSGGKQETQYFGPGTRLLVL.

The rearrangement joins TRBV11-2 to TRBJ1-4; D gene ambiguous. The ends were cut back, 4 bases at V and 8 bases at J, with 11 bases in the middle. Germline CDR1 reads SGHAT; CDR2 reads FQNNGV. CDR3 length: 13 residues. CDR3 residues: CASSSPGAEKLFF. The CDR3, as DNA: TGTGCCAGCAGCTCTCCGGGTGCCGAAAAACTGTTTTTT. The variable domain in full, completed from reference TRBV11-2 and TRBJ1-4, reads EAGVAQSPRYKIIEKRQSVAFWCNPISGHATLYWYQQILGQGPKLLIQFQNNGVVDDSQLPKDRFSAERLKGVDSTLKIQPAKLEDSAVYLCASSSPGAEKLFFGSGTQLSVL.

This chain links TRBV5-5 with TRBJ2-7; TRBD2 matches 11 bases. CDR3 size: 17 residues. V was clipped by 1 base and J by 0 bases; unmatched bases: 6. Germline V gives CDR1 SGHKS, CDR2 YYEKEE (reference sequence). CDR3 bases: TGTGCCAGCAGCTTGACTAGCGGGGGTTTAAGCTCCTACGAGCAGTACTTC. Translated, it gives CASSLTSGGLSSYEQYF.

The chain carries TRBV4-1 and TRBJ1-1, with D unclear. This CDR3 spans 15 amino acids. V was clipped by 4 bases and J by 11 bases, with 23 bases between them. CDR1 MGHRA and CDR2 YSYEKL come from the germline V gene. Here the CDR3 DNA reads TGCGCCAGCAGCCCGGGTGGAGGACTATTAGGTTGGGCTTTCTTT. Residues: CASSPGGGLLGWAFF.

J is TRBJ1-1 and V is TRBV24-1; D may be TRBD1 (6 bases). Between the trimmed V and J ends, which lost 6 bases and 1 base, there was a span of 11 bases. This CDR3 contains 14 residues. The germline V gene encodes CDR1 KGHDR and CDR2 SFDVKD. The CDR3 is CATSPGDRNTEAFF. In DNA form, the CDR3 reads TGTGCCACCAGTCCAGGGGATAGGAACACTGAAGCTTTCTTT.

V gene TRBV10-2 combines with J gene TRBJ2-1; the D gene is possibly TRBD2 (7 bases). Germline V gene lookup returns CDR1 WSHSY and CDR2 SAAADI. V dropped 8 bases and J dropped 6 bases, with 17 bases sitting between them. The CDR3 has 14 residues. CDR3 sequence reads: CASSQGGASNEQFF. The CDR3, as DNA: TGCGCCAGCTCCCAAGGGGGGGCCAGCAATGAGCAGTTCTTC.

The sample holds many counts of this clone. The CDR3 sequence is CASNWEGQGPYGYTF. Written as DNA, the CDR3 is TGTGCCAGCAATTGGGAGGGACAGGGCCCTTATGGCTACACCTTC. The chain links TRBV2 to TRBJ1-2; 9 nucleotides match TRBD1. CDR3 size: 15 residues. Germline values: CDR1 SNHLY, CDR2 FYNNEI. The V segment lost 7 bases and the J segment 5 bases; nucleotides outside the gene matches: 11.

CDR3 region: CASSGTGTGSEAFF. Written as DNA, the CDR3 is TGTGCCAGCAGCGGGACCGGGACAGGGTCTGAAGCTTTCTTT. The J gene is TRBJ1-1, the V gene TRBV28; 9 positions agree with TRBD1. This CDR3 comprises 14 residues. Germline lookup yields CDR1 MDHEN and CDR2 SYDVKM. V shed 6 bases and J 6 bases; nucleotides not matched to a gene: 8.

The rearrangement uses TRBV12-3 or TRBV12-4 and TRBJ1-2, with D unresolved. V was trimmed by 6 bases and J by 7 bases, leaving 12 bases between them. This CDR3 has 12 amino acids. CDR3 loop: CASRTMGAGYTF. CDR3 sequence (DNA): TGTGCCAGCAGGACTATGGGTGCTGGCTACACCTTC.

The rearrangement joins TRBV9 to TRBJ1-2; D is unresolved. CDR1 and CDR2 (germline): SGDLS, YYNGEE. V lost 0 bases to trimming and J lost 3 bases, with 12 bases between them. The CDR3 spans 15 residues. The CDR3 DNA follows: TGTGCCAGCAGCGTAGGTGGAGGGTTGGACTATGGCTACACCTTC. It is translated as CASSVGGGLDYGYTF.

The chain has TRBV27 and TRBJ2-7; D may be TRBD2 (5 bases). Between the trimmed V and J ends, which lost 5 bases and 3 bases, there was a span of 11 bases. This CDR3 region has 13 residues. Germline V CDR1 and CDR2: MNHEY, SMNVEV (reference sequence). The CDR3 sequence is CASSLRGNYEQYF. The CDR3 coding sequence is TGTGCCAGCAGTCTACGGGGAAACTACGAGCAGTACTTC.

The chain carries TRBV20-1 and TRBJ1-5, with D uncertain. Deletions cut 3 bases from V and 1 base from J, with 7 bases between. The germline gives CDR1 DFQATT, CDR2 SNEGSKA (reference sequence). CDR3 length: 13 residues. CDR3 DNA sequence: TGCAGTGCTAGTAGCCGGAGCAATCAGCCCCAGCATTTT. Its translation is CSASSRSNQPQHF.

The V and J genes are TRBV5-1 and TRBJ1-2; 12 bases agree with TRBD1. Germline trimming cut 2 bases from V and 6 bases from J; bases unmatched to any gene: 8. The CDR3 is 16 amino acids. CDR1 and CDR2 from the germline V gene are SGHRS and YFSETQ. For the CDR3, the DNA is TGCGCCAGCAGCTTAGGGACAGGGGGCGCAAAGGATGGCTACACCTTC. Translated, it gives CASSLGTGGAKDGYTF.

This chain joins TRBV5-6 and TRBJ1-6; 8 bases fit TRBD1. The CDR3 is made up of 15 amino acids. The germline V gene encodes CDR1 SGHDT and CDR2 YYEEEE. V was clipped by 4 bases and J by 7 bases; unmatched bases: 7. The DNA of the CDR3 is TGTGCCAGCAGCCAACACAGGGGGAGGAATTCACCCCTCCACTTT. Protein product: CASSQHRGRNSPLHF.

This clone was found once. V usage is TRBV28 and J usage is TRBJ2-5, with 8 bases identical to TRBD1. V was pared by 7 bases and J by 4 bases, with 8 bases of the junction left unmatched. Germline V gives CDR1 MDHEN, CDR2 SYDVKM. CDR3 size: 14 residues. CDR3 protein: CASTLQGVGETQYF. CDR3 nucleotide sequence: TGTGCCAGCACTCTACAGGGGGTTGGAGAGACCCAGTACTTC.

The rearrangement uses TRBV20-1 and TRBJ1-1, with 8 bases fitting TRBD1. After removal of 3 bases from V and 3 bases from J, the junction contained 6 bases not matched to a gene. This CDR3 contains 14 residues. Germline V gene data show CDR1 as DFQATT and CDR2 as SNEGSKA (reference sequence). The CDR3 spells CSASDGDRHTEAFF. CDR3 sequence (DNA): TGCAGTGCTAGTGACGGGGACAGGCACACTGAAGCTTTCTTT.

The chain recombines TRBV14 with TRBJ1-1; TRBD1 is a possible D gene (5 bases). V dropped 3 bases and J dropped 1 base, with 9 bases sitting between them. Germline assignment: CDR1 SGHDN and CDR2 FVKESK. CDR3 length: 14 amino acids. In DNA form, the CDR3 reads TGTGCCAGCAGCCAGGGGGGTCCGAACACTGAAGCTTTCTTT. It specifies CASSQGGPNTEAFF.

This clone was seen a handful of times. The chain uses TRBV6-5 and TRBJ2-1; 14 positions agree with TRBD2. CDR1 is MNHEY, CDR2 SVGAGI, per germline. J was trimmed by 10 bases and V by 6 bases; bases with no gene match: 8. The CDR3 consists of 15 residues. CDR3 in DNA: TGTGCCAGCAGCCCGCGACTAGCGGGGGGGCCGGAGCAGTTCTTC. Amino acid sequence: CASSPRLAGGPEQFF.

The CDR3 DNA is TGTGCCAGCAGCTTTCCAGGCCCGGCAAACACCGGGGAGCTGTTTTTT. It translates to CASSFPGPANTGELFF. This chain connects TRBV7-9 to TRBJ2-2; D remains ambiguous. Germline V gene data show CDR1 as SEHNR and CDR2 as FQNEAQ (reference sequence). The CDR3 extends over 16 amino acids. V shed 3 bases and J shed 2 bases, with 13 bases lying between them.

V is TRBV7-9 and J is TRBJ1-5; D possibly corresponds to TRBD1 (6 bases). The CDR3 loop spans 17 amino acids. Trimming removed 5 bases at V and 6 bases at J, with 23 bases between. From germline, CDR1 is SEHNR and CDR2 FQNEAQ (reference sequence). This CDR3 is CASSPVAWRTDGQPQHF. Here the CDR3 DNA reads TGTGCCAGCAGCCCGGTCGCTTGGCGGACAGATGGTCAGCCCCAGCATTTT.